The present T cell receptor (beta chain) was sequenced within a study of a mutant IDH1 vaccine in newly diagnosed glioma. This CDR3 comprises 13 residues. Germline assignment: CDR1 MNHEY and CDR2 SVGAGI. The V end lost 6 bases, the J end lost 7 bases, and 16 bases lay between the germline ends. Described time point: baseline, week 1 (first vaccination visit). Treatment defined: pre-vaccination baseline after standard-of-care therapy. Sequencing used immunoSEQ multiplex PCR; TCRdb keeps in-frame clones, though not all of them. The repertoire consists of about 54,000 clones, with roughly 80% occurring once and the leading ten covering around 21%.

Sequenced material: PBMCs, taken from a glioma patient treated with radiotherapy, temozolomide or both. This receptor was taken from a man younger than 30 with glioma. The chain couples TRBV6-5 to TRBJ2-7; D may match TRBD1 or TRBD2 (6 bases each). Here the CDR3 reads CASRWGAVGEQYF. For the CDR3, the DNA is TGTGCCAGCAGGTGGGGGGCAGTGGGTGAGCAGTACTTC.